This T cell receptor (beta chain) comes out of a study of blood T cell repertoires in COVID-19. Assay: immunoSEQ multiplex PCR; the TCRdb copy retains only in-frame clones and omits some. The sample lists 250,000 or so clones, 86% occurring once. CDR1 and CDR2 from the germline V gene are LGHNT and FRNRAP. Deletions cut 4 bases from V and 1 base from J, with 10 bases between. The CDR3 length is 14 residues. This clonotype originated in a man in his forties or fifties with active or convalescent COVID-19. Sequenced sample: peripheral blood. This sequence joins TRBV12-5 and TRBJ1-1, with D perhaps matching TRBD1 (6 bases). The CDR3 spells CASGSLQGNTEAFF. The DNA for the CDR3 is TGTGCTAGTGGTTCCTTACAGGGGAACACTGAAGCTTTCTTT.